Listed here are 25 T cell receptor beta chains from one sample, sequenced in a study of T-cell reconstitution after alpha-beta-depleted transplantation in children. Unique molecular identifiers were used to barcode this TCRbeta library. MiXCR, applied by TCRdb to the PCR reads, yields one record per CDR3 protein. This repertoire shows about a million distinct CDR3 sequences, about 29% found once; its top ten account for roughly 27%. The input for sequencing was PBMCs, mostly from graft donor cells, taken 360 days after TCRalphabeta/CD19-depleted stem cell transplant. The source is a boy in the first two years of life who had a stem cell transplant for SCID, so the T cells may come from the graft donor.

This clonotype turned up a few times. The V call is TRBV18, the J call TRBJ2-1; no reliable D call. This CDR3 has 15 amino acids. Deletions cut 6 bases from V and 5 bases from J, with 17 bases between. Germline V gene sequence: CDR1 KGHSH, CDR2 LQKENI. The CDR3, as DNA: TGTGCCAGCTCCCCCGTATACCAAACAAACAATGAGCAGTTCTTC. Translated, it gives CASSPVYQTNNEQFF.

The chain has TRBV12-3 or TRBV12-4 and TRBJ1-2, with D perhaps matching TRBD1 (6 bases). The CDR3 runs to 14 residues. V was cut by 6 bases and J by 3 bases, with 14 bases left in between. CDR3 in amino acids: CASSRGQTDYGYTF. CDR3 in DNA: TGTGCCAGCAGCCGTGGACAGACCGACTATGGCTACACCTTC.

This clonotype was detected only a few times. The chain recombines TRBV6-2 or TRBV6-3 with TRBJ2-1; 8 positions match TRBD1. V was pared by 8 bases and J by 9 bases, with 9 bases of the junction left unmatched. CDR1 and CDR2 from the germline V gene are MNHEY and SVGEGT. CDR3 size: 13 residues. CDR3 residues: CASGKDRVPEQFF. The CDR3 DNA reads as TGTGCCAGCGGAAAGGACAGGGTACCTGAGCAGTTCTTC.

This chain links TRBV6-1 with TRBJ2-2, with D possibly being TRBD2 (7 bases). CDR3 length: 18 amino acids. The V and J ends lost 7 bases and 3 bases respectively, with 24 bases between them. The germline CDR1 and CDR2 sequences are MNHNS and SASEGT. The DNA of the CDR3 is TGTGCCAGCACCCAAGGGCTCGGGGGGCGCCGGTACACCGGGGAGCTGTTTTTT. It translates to CASTQGLGGRRYTGELFF.

This clonotype appeared a few times. J is TRBJ2-3 and V is TRBV7-2; D might be TRBD2 (5 bases). V was pared by 5 bases and J by 5 bases, with 11 bases between. This CDR3 comprises 13 residues. The germline gives CDR1 SGHTA, CDR2 FQGNSA. CDR3 sequence (DNA): TGTGCCAGCAGCCCGGGGTTGGGAGATACGCAGTATTTT. Protein: CASSPGLGDTQYF.

The V and J genes are TRBV6-5 and TRBJ2-1, with 9 bases identical to TRBD1. V lost 4 bases and J lost 8; bases outside the gene matches: 12. CDR1 and CDR2 from the germline V gene are MNHEY and SVGAGI. The CDR3 is 16 amino acids. The CDR3 DNA reads as TGTGCCAGCAGTTGGGACAGGGCCCCCCTGAGCGATGAGCAGTTCTTC. This encodes CASSWDRAPLSDEQFF.

The chain has TRBV5-8 and TRBJ1-5; 8 bases are shared with TRBD1. The CDR3 contains 15 residues. Germline values: CDR1 SGHTS, CDR2 YDEGEE. V lost 5 bases and J lost 4; bases outside the gene matches: 8. The CDR3 nucleotides read TGTGCCAGCAGTCTTACCAGGGGGCGAAATCAGCCCCAGCATTTT. Encoded protein: CASSLTRGRNQPQHF.

A few counts support this clonotype. This rearrangement joins TRBV21-1 to TRBJ2-7; the D segment call TRBD1 is taken from the table without a DNA check. TRBV21-1 has pseudogene status. The CDR3 is 15 residues long. CDR3 loop: CASSKSGGTSYEQYF. CDR3 DNA sequence: TGTGCCAGCAGCAAATCAGGGGGGACCTCCTACGAGCAGTACTTC.

This chain uses TRBV5-1 with TRBJ2-7; 11 nucleotides agree with TRBD2. Trimming removed 3 bases from V and 4 bases from J; junction bases left unmatched: 12. CDR1 is SGHRS and CDR2 is YFSETQ in the germline V gene. The CDR3 totals 17 residues. CDR3 sequence: CASSYHLAGGDEYEQYF. CDR3 coding DNA: TGCGCCAGCAGCTACCATTTAGCGGGGGGGGATGAATACGAGCAGTACTTC.

This chain links TRBV30 with TRBJ2-1, with 9 bases lining up with TRBD2. V lost 0 bases to trimming and J lost 4 bases; unmatched junction nucleotides: 10. The CDR3 runs to 17 residues. CDR1 and CDR2 from the germline V gene are GTSNPN and SVGIG (reference sequence). The CDR3 nucleotides read TGTGCCTGGAGTGTCCAGCGGGGGGCCCTATTATACAATGAGCAGTTCTTC. As protein: CAWSVQRGALLYNEQFF.

This sequence joins TRBV6-1 and TRBJ2-7; 12 bases align to TRBD1. The germline CDR1 and CDR2 sequences are MNHNS and SASEGT. The length of the CDR3 is 16 residues. V lost 5 bases to trimming and J lost 5 bases; unmatched junction nucleotides: 10. The CDR3 sequence is CASSTSPGQGAHEQYF. As DNA, the CDR3 is TGTGCCAGCAGTACCTCACCGGGACAGGGGGCCCACGAGCAGTACTTC.

The chain links TRBV6-1 to TRBJ2-1, with 9 bases matching TRBD2. The V segment lost 6 bases and the J segment 9 bases; nucleotides outside the gene matches: 9. Germline-derived CDR1 and CDR2 are MNHNS and SASEGT. This CDR3 has 14 amino acids. The chain's CDR3 is CASRWRGGLGEQFF. The CDR3, as DNA: TGTGCCAGCAGGTGGCGGGGGGGACTTGGTGAGCAGTTCTTC.

This clonotype appeared once. The rearrangement links TRBV18 to TRBJ2-2; D gene uncertain. The CDR3 contains 17 residues. V was clipped by 2 bases and J by 1 base, with 14 bases between them. The germline V gene encodes CDR1 KGHSH and CDR2 LQKENI. CDR3 in DNA: TGTGCCAGCTCACCAGCAGTACGAAGGATGAACACCGGGGAGCTGTTTTTT. Residues: CASSPAVRRMNTGELFF. The full variable domain, its missing parts supplied by reference TRBV18 and TRBJ2-2, is NAGVMQNPRHLVRRRGQEARLRCSPMKGHSHVYWYRQLPEEGLKFMVYLQKENIIDESGMPKERFSAEFPKEGPSILRIQQVVRGDSAAYFCASSPAVRRMNTGELFFGEGSRLTVL.

The rearrangement joins TRBV12-3 or TRBV12-4 to TRBJ1-2, with D tentatively TRBD1 (6 bases). The CDR3 is 13 residues long. As DNA, the CDR3 is TGTGCGGCGCGGCGGGGGCTTAACTATGGCTACACCTTC. Amino acid sequence: CAARRGLNYGYTF.

The chain links TRBV19 to TRBJ1-5; 7 bases agree with TRBD1. This CDR3 comprises 14 residues. The trim removed 7 bases at V and 0 bases at J, leaving 3 bases unmatched. The germline gives CDR1 LNHDA, CDR2 SQIVND (reference sequence). The CDR3 here is CASKGQNSNQPQHF. The CDR3 coding sequence is TGTGCCAGTAAGGGACAGAATAGCAATCAGCCCCAGCATTTT.

This clonotype was observed a handful of times. The chain links TRBV7-2 to TRBJ1-6; maybe TRBD1 (6 bases). Trimming took off 1 base at V and 7 bases at J, with 8 bases between the two ends. The germline CDR1 and CDR2 sequences are SGHTA and FQGNSA. The CDR3 loop spans 14 amino acids. In DNA form, the CDR3 reads TGTGCCAGCAGCTTAGTGAGGGGGAATTCACCCCTCCACTTT. Protein sequence: CASSLVRGNSPLHF. Supplemented by reference TRBV7-2 and TRBJ1-6, the full variable domain reads GAGVSQSPSNKVTEKGKDVELRCDPISGHTALYWYRQSLGQGLEFLIYFQGNSAPDKSGLPSDRFSAERTGGSVSTLTIQRTQQEDSAVYLCASSLVRGNSPLHFGNGTRLTVT.

With respect to this clonotype: This clone may be a read error of a much larger clone one base away. The chain employs TRBV29-1 and TRBJ2-1; 11 bases agree with TRBD2. The CDR3 runs 14 residues. CDR1 is SQVTM, CDR2 ANQGSEA, per germline. The V segment lost 4 bases and the J segment 2 bases; nucleotides outside the gene matches: 1. CDR3 sequence reads: CSVGGLAAYNEQFF. The CDR3 DNA is TGCAGCGTTGGGGGACTAGCGGCCTACAATGAGCAGTTCTTC.

This clonotype was observed a handful of times. CDR3 sequence: CSAWDGGSYEQYF. The CDR3 bases are TGCAGCGCTTGGGACGGGGGATCCTACGAGCAGTACTTC. The rearrangement links TRBV29-1 to TRBJ2-7, with D maybe TRBD2 (6 bases). This CDR3 has 13 amino acids. Trimming removed 7 bases at V and 1 base at J, with 14 bases between. In germline, CDR1 is SQVTM, CDR2 ANQGSEA.

The chain couples TRBV19 to TRBJ2-5; TRBD1 matches 12 bases. Trimming at V came to 5 bases and at J to 3 bases, leaving 7 bases not matched to a gene. Per germline, CDR1 LNHDA and CDR2 SQIVND (reference sequence). This CDR3 region has 16 residues. The CDR3 sequence: CASSPRDRGRKETQYF. Here the CDR3 DNA reads TGTGCCAGTAGTCCTCGGGACAGGGGGCGGAAAGAGACCCAGTACTTC.

This clonotype turned up a few times. CDR3 nucleotide sequence: TGTGCCAGCAGTTTAACTGTCTGGGAGCAGTACTTC. Encoded protein: CASSLTVWEQYF. The gene calls are TRBV12-3 or TRBV12-4 and TRBJ2-7; D call uncertain. The CDR3 consists of 12 residues. V shed 2 bases and J shed 7 bases, with 9 bases lying between them.

The J gene is TRBJ2-7, the V gene TRBV5-5; D perhaps matches TRBD1 (6 bases). This CDR3 comprises 15 residues. Germline V gene lookup returns CDR1 SGHKS and CDR2 YYEKEE (reference sequence). Trimming removed 0 bases from V and 3 bases from J, with 13 bases in between. CDR3 loop: CASSLVGDRNYEQYF. CDR3 nucleotides: TGTGCCAGCAGCTTGGTGGGCGACAGGAACTACGAGCAGTACTTC.

This clonotype was counted a few times. V usage is TRBV6-5 and J usage is TRBJ1-1; D not resolved. Trimming left V 0 bases short and J 0 bases short, with 8 bases between. This CDR3 is built from 15 residues. The germline CDR1 and CDR2 sequences are MNHEY and SVGAGI. The CDR3 spells CASSYSLEMNTEAFF. CDR3 in DNA: TGTGCCAGCAGTTACTCTCTGGAAATGAACACTGAAGCTTTCTTT.

This chain links TRBV2 with TRBJ2-1; a possible D gene is TRBD2 (6 bases). Germline V lookup: CDR1 SNHLY, CDR2 FYNNEI. V dropped 5 bases and J dropped 0 bases, with 14 bases sitting between them. This CDR3 has 16 residues. This chain's CDR3 is CASSTGRGSSYNEQFF. The CDR3 DNA sequence: TGTGCCAGCAGTACCGGGCGGGGCAGCTCCTACAATGAGCAGTTCTTC.

The sample holds a few counts of this clonotype. The chain combines TRBV7-2 with TRBJ2-7; 11 nucleotides agree with TRBD2. V gave up 4 bases and J gave up 3 bases; unmatched junction bases: 2. CDR1 and CDR2 (germline): SGHTA, FQGNSA. The length of the CDR3 is 14 residues. The chain's CDR3 is CASSSGLAGYEQYF. CDR3 coding DNA: TGTGCCAGCAGCTCCGGACTAGCGGGCTACGAGCAGTACTTC. The full variable domain, its missing parts supplied by reference TRBV7-2 and TRBJ2-7, is GAGVSQSPSNKVTEKGKDVELRCDPISGHTALYWYRQSLGQGLEFLIYFQGNSAPDKSGLPSDRFSAERTGGSVSTLTIQRTQQEDSAVYLCASSSGLAGYEQYFGPGTRLTVT.

The V call is TRBV10-3, the J call TRBJ2-1, with TRBD2 matching 12 bases. The trim removed 6 bases at V and 3 bases at J, leaving 6 bases unmatched. The CDR3 spans 16 residues. Germline V gene data show CDR1 as ENHRY and CDR2 as SYGVKD. The CDR3 spells CAISLGLAGSYNEQFF. The CDR3 bases are TGTGCCATCAGCTTAGGACTAGCGGGGAGCTACAATGAGCAGTTCTTC.